The T cell receptor (beta chain) under discussion was sequenced for a study of CD8+CD57+ T cells in acquired aplastic anemia. Germline V gene data show CDR1 as MGHDK and CDR2 as SYGVNS. This CDR3 has 15 residues. The V gene end was trimmed by 8 bases and the J gene end by 2 bases; junction bases not matched to a gene: 5. Profiling that covered TCR beta VDJ and CDR3 relied on genomic DNA as its template. TCRdb re-called the reads with MiXCR, one entry per CDR3 protein. This table has around 200,000 distinct CDR3 sequences, 48% appearing once. Patients picked for sequencing had shown CD8+CD57+ cell expansion detected by flow cytometry.

Sequencing was done on a sample of sorted CD4+, CD8+, or CD8+CD57+ T cells (not recorded which) from PBMCs. V is TRBV25-1 and J is TRBJ2-3, with 12 bases aligning to TRBD2. The receptor was derived from a human donor with aplastic anemia. The CDR3 here is CASVGTSGFTDTQYF. CDR3 nucleotide sequence: TGTGCCAGCGTAGGGACTAGCGGGTTCACAGATACGCAGTATTTT.